This T cell receptor beta chain comes out of a study of OX40 agonist ivuxolimab in advanced cancers. Libraries were prepared by immunoSEQ multiplex PCR; TCRdb keeps only in-frame clonotypes and omits some of them. The data hold more than 40,000 clones, with about nine tenths observed a single time. This CDR3 has 13 residues. V lost 3 bases and J lost 7, with 10 bases in between. The germline CDR1 and CDR2 sequences are KGHSH and LQKENI. This clone was observed a handful of times. The sample here was CD4+ or CD8+ T cells sorted from blood, taken in a trial of the OX40 agonist ivuxolimab. The sequence was obtained from an adult with an advanced solid tumor such as melanoma, head and neck, liver or kidney cancer. The chain uses TRBV18 and TRBJ2-1; no clear D gene. The CDR3 coding sequence is TGTGCCAGCTCACCTGCGGTCTCAAATGAGCAGTTCTTC. This encodes CASSPAVSNEQFF.